This TCR beta chain is from a study of CD4+ T cells in melanoma. This CDR3 contains 18 residues. Trimming removed 0 bases from V and 0 bases from J, with 12 bases in between. Germline V CDR1 and CDR2: KGHSH, LQKENI. TCRdb's copy holds only in-frame clones and misses some; the assay was immunoSEQ multiplex PCR. The sample includes about 55,000 clones, 60% to 80% seen only once; the top ten take approximately 5%. The chain joins TRBV18 to TRBJ2-6; possibly TRBD1 or TRBD2 for D (6 bases each). The sample was tumor tissue. This TCR derives from a human donor with melanoma. The CDR3 loop is CASSPPGGRSSGANVLTF. In DNA, the CDR3 is TGTGCCAGCTCACCACCGGGGGGCCGATCCTCTGGGGCCAACGTCCTGACTTTC.